This passage covers 16 T cell receptor beta chains from one sample sequenced in a study of blood T cell repertoires in COVID-19. Clones were sequenced by immunoSEQ multiplex PCR, and TCRdb holds only the in-frame ones, with some missing. The table records about 70,000 clones, roughly 81% of them present only once. Material for sequencing was peripheral blood. The receptors shown here come from a man of 80 years or more with acute or convalescent COVID-19.

V usage is TRBV10-3 and J usage is TRBJ2-2, with TRBD1 as a possible D gene (5 bases). This CDR3 has 15 amino acids. Germline V CDR1 and CDR2: ENHRY, SYGVKD. The V gene lost 1 base and the J gene lost 4 bases, with 10 bases spanning the gap. CDR3: CAISELARGTGELFF. The CDR3 DNA is TGTGCCATCAGTGAGTTGGCTAGGGGCACCGGGGAGCTGTTTTTT.

This clone occurred a few times. The chain employs TRBV19 and TRBJ1-5, with D unresolved. There are 14 residues in the CDR3. Looked up from germline, CDR1 is LNHDA and CDR2 is SQIVND (reference sequence). Trimming took 5 bases from V and 2 from J, leaving 10 bases between them. CDR3 DNA: TGTGCCAGTAGTCGGCTGGGCGGCAATCAGCCCCAGCATTTT. It encodes CASSRLGGNQPQHF.

The chain is built from TRBV7-6 and TRBJ2-1, with 11 bases aligning to TRBD2. This CDR3 is 15 amino acids long. V shed 2 bases and J 11 bases; nucleotides not matched to a gene: 8. Germline CDR1 SGHVS, CDR2 FNYEAQ. DNA of the CDR3: TGTGCCAGCAGCTTATTACTAGCGGGAGAGTCGCAGCAGTTCTTC. Translation: CASSLLLAGESQQFF. Based on the CDR3 plus reference TRBV7-6 and TRBJ2-1, the full variable domain is GAGVSQSPRYKVTKRGQDVALRCDPISGHVSLYWYRQALGQGPEFLTYFNYEAQQDKSGLPNDRFSAERPEGSISTLTIQRTEQRDSAMYRCASSLLLAGESQQFFGPGTRLTVL.

The CDR3 sequence is CASSLAREDDEQFF. DNA of the CDR3: TGCGCCAGCAGCTTGGCCCGGGAGGATGATGAGCAGTTCTTC. This chain connects TRBV5-1 to TRBJ2-1; 7 nucleotides agree with TRBD2. Per the germline V gene, CDR1 is SGHRS and CDR2 is YFSETQ. Trimming at V came to 0 bases and at J to 8 bases, leaving 5 bases not matched to a gene. The length of the CDR3 is 14 residues.

J is TRBJ2-6 and V is TRBV6-2 or TRBV6-3; perhaps TRBD1 as D (6 bases). Germline loops: CDR1 MNHEY, CDR2 SVGEGT. V lost 2 bases, J lost 0 bases, and 11 bases lay in between. The CDR3 runs to 17 residues. Here the CDR3 reads CASSYVGHRSGANVLTF. The CDR3 region has the DNA TGTGCCAGCAGTTACGTGGGACACCGCTCTGGGGCCAACGTCCTGACTTTC.

The chain uses TRBV6-5 and TRBJ1-6; D is possibly TRBD1 (6 bases). CDR3 length: 13 amino acids. The V gene's germline CDR1 is MNHEY and CDR2 SVGAGI. Trimming took 6 bases from V and 8 from J, leaving 11 bases between them. CDR3 nucleotides: TGTGCCAGCAGCCGGGACAAGCATTCACCCCTCCACTTT. Its protein product is CASSRDKHSPLHF.

V is TRBV4-3 and J is TRBJ1-5, with a weak D call TRBD1 (5 bases). Per germline, CDR1 LGHNA and CDR2 YSLEER. Trimming removed 0 bases at V and 5 bases at J, with 5 bases between. This CDR3 contains 13 residues. CDR3: CASSQDRDQPQHF. Written as DNA, the CDR3 is TGCGCCAGCAGCCAAGACAGGGATCAGCCCCAGCATTTT.

This clone was found once. The chain uses TRBV5-1 and TRBJ1-1, with 7 bases that match TRBD1. CDR3 length: 13 residues. CDR1 is SGHRS and CDR2 is YFSETQ in the germline V gene. V gave up 4 bases and J gave up 1 base; unmatched junction bases: 1. The CDR3 DNA reads TGCGCCAGCAGCGGGACAGCGAACACTGAAGCTTTCTTT. This sequence encodes CASSGTANTEAFF. The full variable domain, in which reference TRBV5-1 and TRBJ1-1 provide the parts outside the CDR3, is KAGVTQTPRYLIKTRGQQVTLSCSPISGHRSVSWYQQTPGQGLQFLFEYFSETQRNKGNFPGRFSGRQFSNSRSEMNVSTLELGDSALYLCASSGTANTEAFFGQGTRLTVV.

The chain couples TRBV6-5 to TRBJ1-6; D call uncertain. The germline V gene has CDR1 MNHEY and CDR2 SVGAGI. The germline V and J ends were trimmed by 6 bases and 7 bases, with 10 bases remaining between them. This CDR3 contains 13 residues. The CDR3 DNA reads as TGTGCCAGCAGCGCCGCAGAAAATTCACCCCTCCACTTT. Translating gives CASSAAENSPLHF.

This clone came up once. The chain recombines TRBV7-3 with TRBJ1-1; 9 bases fit TRBD1. This CDR3 comprises 16 residues. Trimming took 4 bases from V and 5 from J; bases not matched to a gene: 11. Germline CDR1 reads SGHTA; CDR2 reads FQGTGA. The CDR3 sequence is CASSSLILTGGTEAFF. CDR3 coding DNA: TGTGCCAGCAGCTCCCTGATTCTGACAGGGGGAACTGAAGCTTTCTTT.

The chain employs TRBV5-5 and TRBJ2-5, with 11 bases aligning to TRBD2. With 0 bases clipped from V and 2 bases from J, the junction kept 3 bases outside the gene matches. Germline CDR1 and CDR2: SGHKS and YYEKEE (reference sequence). The CDR3 runs 16 residues. The CDR3 bases are TGTGCCAGCAGCTTGGCCGGGACTAGCGGTCAAGAGACCCAGTACTTC. Translated: CASSLAGTSGQETQYF.

V gene TRBV6-5 combines with J gene TRBJ2-3; possible D gene TRBD2, 6 bases. V was cut by 6 bases and J by 1 base, with 14 bases left in between. This CDR3 spans 15 amino acids. Germline CDR1 MNHEY, CDR2 SVGAGI. CDR3 sequence: CASSDGASGTDTQYF. In DNA form, the CDR3 reads TGTGCCAGCAGCGACGGGGCTAGCGGCACAGATACGCAGTATTTT.

This chain links TRBV5-4 with TRBJ2-3; D is possibly TRBD2 (5 bases). Germline V gene lookup returns CDR1 SGHNT and CDR2 YYREEE (reference sequence). The length of the CDR3 is 16 residues. Trimming pared 4 bases from V and 3 bases from J, leaving 18 bases between. CDR3 sequence: CASSPLRGISTDTQYF. The CDR3 nucleotides are TGTGCCAGCAGCCCCCTGAGAGGGATTTCGACAGATACGCAGTATTTT. Based on the CDR3 plus reference TRBV5-4 and TRBJ2-3, the full variable domain is ETGVTQSPTHLIKTRGQQVTLRCSSQSGHNTVSWYQQALGQGPQFIFQYYREEENGRGNFPPRFSGLQFPNYSSELNVNALELDDSALYLCASSPLRGISTDTQYFGPGTRLTVL.

This chain connects TRBV6-5 to TRBJ2-3, with D maybe TRBD1 (6 bases). V was pared by 6 bases and J by 15 bases, with 22 bases between. CDR3 length equals 13 residues. Germline V gene lookup returns CDR1 MNHEY and CDR2 SVGAGI. CDR3: CASRPHSGEGYYF. The CDR3 nucleotides read TGTGCCAGCAGACCTCATTCAGGGGAAGGGTATTATTTT.

The rearrangement uses TRBV5-8 and TRBJ1-5; TRBD1 agrees at 10 bases. The V and J ends lost 1 base and 7 bases, in that order; junction bases with no gene match: 5. Germline values: CDR1 SGHTS, CDR2 YDEGEE. The CDR3 consists of 15 residues. In DNA form, the CDR3 reads TGTGCCAGCAGCTTGTCAAGGGACAGGGGCCAGCCCCAGCATTTT. Translation gives CASSLSRDRGQPQHF.

The CDR3 DNA sequence: TGTGCCAGCAGCTTAGAGTTCCAAACAGATACGCAGTATTTT. Amino acid sequence: CASSLEFQTDTQYF. This rearrangement joins TRBV11-2 to TRBJ2-3; unclear D gene. The CDR3 runs to 14 residues. With 0 bases removed from V and 3 bases from J, the gap between germline ends came to 7 bases. Per the germline V gene, CDR1 is SGHAT and CDR2 is FQNNGV. The entire variable domain, with the rest obtained from reference TRBV11-2 and TRBJ2-3, is as follows: EAGVAQSPRYKIIEKRQSVAFWCNPISGHATLYWYQQILGQGPKLLIQFQNNGVVDDSQLPKDRFSAERLKGVDSTLKIQPAKLEDSAVYLCASSLEFQTDTQYFGPGTRLTVL.